The 31 T cell receptor beta chains in this list originate from one sample, sequenced in a study of T-cell memory formation after mild COVID-19. TCRdb reanalysed the 5' RACE reads using MiXCR and keeps one entry per CDR3 protein. The sample yields some 290,000 distinct CDR3 sequences, roughly 16% seen once. The source material was PBMCs or a T cell subset sorted from them (not recorded which). The origin of the receptors is a man aged 18 to 35 who had mild COVID-19 (a few samples of this study predate the infection). Cell type and time point are not known.

CDR3 DNA: TGTGCCAGCAGTGACGGGGAGGTCAGGCCTAATCGCGAGCAGTACTTC. Its translation: CASSDGEVRPNREQYF. This chain joins TRBV6-4 and TRBJ2-7; weak D call: TRBD2 (6 bases). V was trimmed by 2 bases and J by 6 bases, leaving 20 bases between them. The CDR3 extends over 16 amino acids. The germline CDR1 and CDR2 sequences are MRHNA and SNTAGT.

V is TRBV5-1 and J is TRBJ2-3; D gene uncertain. The CDR3 has 15 amino acids. Germline V gene lookup returns CDR1 SGHRS and CDR2 YFSETQ. The V and J ends lost 1 base and 2 bases respectively, with 11 bases between them. CDR3 in DNA: TGCGCCAGCAGCTTGCTATTGTCCCTCACAGATACGCAGTATTTT. This gives the protein CASSLLLSLTDTQYF.

The chain links TRBV5-1 to TRBJ2-5, with a weak D call TRBD1 (6 bases). This CDR3 is built from 15 residues. Trimming pared 0 bases from V and 1 base from J, leaving 10 bases between. Germline CDR1 and CDR2: SGHRS and YFSETQ. CDR3 in amino acids: CASSLVQGPQETQYF. The CDR3 DNA is TGCGCCAGCAGCTTGGTTCAGGGGCCCCAAGAGACCCAGTACTTC.

The chain is built from TRBV7-2 and TRBJ1-2; TRBD1 might be the D (6 bases). The V end was cut by 5 bases, the J end by 8 bases, with 21 bases between. The CDR3 loop spans 15 amino acids. From germline, CDR1 is SGHTA and CDR2 FQGNSA. DNA of the CDR3: TGTGCCAGCAGCGCACAGGTGGGGGCGCCGGACGGCTACACCTTC. Its translation: CASSAQVGAPDGYTF.

There are a few counts of this clonotype. The chain carries TRBV6-1 and TRBJ1-1, with 8 bases identical to TRBD1. V lost 6 bases, J lost 1 base, and 4 bases stayed unmatched. The CDR3 has 14 amino acids. In germline, CDR1 is MNHNS, CDR2 SASEGT. The CDR3 DNA is TGTGCCAGCAGCTTACAGGGGGAGAACACTGAAGCTTTCTTT. The encoded protein is CASSLQGENTEAFF.

This clonotype was seen a handful of times. The rearrangement joins TRBV27 to TRBJ2-7, with D unresolved. V lost 1 base, J lost 5 bases, and 15 bases lay in between. Germline-derived CDR1 and CDR2 are MNHEY and SMNVEV (reference sequence). This CDR3 region has 15 residues. This chain's CDR3 is CASSLLWPGAHEQYF. CDR3 nucleotide sequence: TGTGCCAGCAGTTTATTGTGGCCAGGCGCACACGAGCAGTACTTC.

The chain recombines TRBV5-1 with TRBJ1-1, with 11 bases that match TRBD1. The CDR3 is made up of 15 amino acids. Germline CDR1 and CDR2: SGHRS and YFSETQ. Trimming took 4 bases from V and 6 from J; bases not matched to a gene: 8. The CDR3 DNA is TGCGCCAGCAGCAAAGGGACAGGGGGTTTTGCTGAAGCTTTCTTT. Its translation: CASSKGTGGFAEAFF.

This clonotype has a handful of counts. The chain uses TRBV11-2 and TRBJ2-7; TRBD2 matches at 9 bases. This CDR3 comprises 16 residues. V shed 5 bases and J 1 base; nucleotides not matched to a gene: 9. Germline V CDR1 and CDR2: SGHAT, FQNNGV. In DNA form, the CDR3 reads TGTGCCAGCAGCATCGGTTGGAGCGGGGGGTCCTACGAGCAGTACTTC. Translating it yields CASSIGWSGGSYEQYF.

This clonotype has more than one count but fewer than ten. The genes are TRBV24-1 and TRBJ2-1; the D is unclear. Germline values: CDR1 KGHDR, CDR2 SFDVKD. The CDR3 covers 13 residues. The V end lost 6 bases, the J end lost 1 base, and 6 bases lay between the germline ends. This CDR3 is CATSQRSYNEQFF. CDR3 DNA sequence: TGTGCCACCAGTCAGAGATCCTACAATGAGCAGTTCTTC.

The V gene is TRBV28, the J gene TRBJ2-5; D is ambiguous. Deletions cut 3 bases from V and 5 bases from J, with 13 bases between. Germline CDR1 reads MDHEN; CDR2 reads SYDVKM. The CDR3 sequence is 14 residues long. The CDR3 sequence is CASSFSWAPETQYF. The CDR3, as DNA: TGTGCCAGCAGTTTTTCTTGGGCTCCGGAGACCCAGTACTTC.

This clonotype was counted a few times. V usage is TRBV12-3 or TRBV12-4 and J usage is TRBJ2-3; 8 bases align to TRBD1. V lost 5 bases to trimming and J lost 4 bases; unmatched junction nucleotides: 8. This CDR3 has 15 amino acids. CDR3 nucleotides: TGTGCCAGCAGTCGCGGACAGGGCTGGGCAGATACGCAGTATTTT. Residues: CASSRGQGWADTQYF.

The table lists this clonotype with a few counts. This chain uses TRBV10-3 with TRBJ2-1; 9 nucleotides agree with TRBD1. The CDR3 totals 16 residues. Germline loops: CDR1 ENHRY, CDR2 SYGVKD. With 6 bases clipped from V and 0 bases from J, the junction kept 6 bases outside the gene matches. The DNA of the CDR3 is TGTGCCATCAGGGGACAGGGCCTAAGCTCCTACAATGAGCAGTTCTTC. This translates into CAIRGQGLSSYNEQFF.

This clonotype showed up just a few times. The chain joins TRBV5-6 to TRBJ1-4; no definite D call. This CDR3 comprises 16 residues. Trimming removed 1 base from V and 5 bases from J, with 15 bases in between. CDR1 SGHDT and CDR2 YYEEEE come from the germline V gene. CDR3 in DNA: TGTGCCAGCAGCTTGTCTCGAAGGGCAGACAATGAAAAACTGTTTTTT. Translation gives CASSLSRRADNEKLFF.

Only a few counts were recorded for this clonotype. This chain joins TRBV4-3 and TRBJ1-5; D not resolved. V lost 1 base, J lost 0 bases, and 16 bases lay in between. The CDR3 runs to 18 residues. In germline, CDR1 is LGHNA, CDR2 YSLEER. CDR3 amino acids: CASSQVVFGQYSNQPQHF. As DNA, the CDR3 is TGCGCCAGCAGCCAAGTAGTTTTTGGGCAGTATAGCAATCAGCCCCAGCATTTT.

This clonotype was picked up a small number of times. This chain uses TRBV12-3 or TRBV12-4 with TRBJ1-2; 9 bases map to TRBD1. Losses at the gene ends were 8 bases for V and 8 bases for J; bases not matched to a gene: 18. The CDR3 is made up of 16 amino acids. DNA of the CDR3: TGTGCCAGCCGGAGTATCTTACAGGGGGCGAGAGGCGGCTACACCTTC. This encodes CASRSILQGARGGYTF.

The chain has TRBV5-1 and TRBJ2-3, with 9 bases aligning to TRBD1. CDR3 size: 15 residues. V lost 3 bases and J lost 4; bases outside the gene matches: 6. In germline, CDR1 is SGHRS, CDR2 YFSETQ. The CDR3 region is CASSSGQGFADTQYF. CDR3 in DNA: TGCGCCAGCAGCTCGGGACAGGGATTCGCAGATACGCAGTATTTT.

The chain carries TRBV10-3 and TRBJ2-1, with TRBD1 matching over 8 bases. The CDR3 has 13 amino acids. V shed 8 bases, J shed 8 bases, and the junction held 8 bases outside the gene matches. Germline assignment: CDR1 ENHRY and CDR2 SYGVKD. This CDR3 reads CAIEESRGHEQFF. Written as DNA, the CDR3 is TGTGCCATCGAGGAATCCAGGGGGCATGAGCAGTTCTTC.

This clonotype has ten or more counts. This chain uses TRBV12-3 or TRBV12-4 with TRBJ2-2; D remains ambiguous. The V end lost 10 bases, the J end lost 3 bases, and 12 bases lay between the germline ends. The CDR3 runs 13 residues. DNA for the CDR3: TGTGCCACCAAACGGTGGGACACCGGGGAGCTGTTTTTT. This encodes CATKRWDTGELFF.

The chain combines TRBV3-1 with TRBJ2-5; D gene ambiguous. The CDR3 is 12 residues long. V dropped 4 bases and J dropped 4 bases, with 7 bases sitting between them. CDR1 is LGHDT and CDR2 is YNNKEL in the germline V gene (reference sequence). The CDR3 DNA follows: TGTGCCAGCAGCCGCGTTACAGAGACCCAGTACTTC. Its protein product is CASSRVTETQYF.

This clonotype was detected only a few times. J is TRBJ1-1 and V is TRBV28; possible D gene TRBD1, 5 bases. V was cut by 6 bases and J by 6 bases, with 14 bases left in between. The length of the CDR3 is 13 residues. Germline V gene sequence: CDR1 MDHEN, CDR2 SYDVKM. The CDR3 loop is CASRLNLGAEAFF. The CDR3 coding sequence is TGTGCCAGCAGACTCAATTTGGGGGCTGAAGCTTTCTTT.

In its sample, this clonotype was seen a few times. The chain links TRBV6-2 or TRBV6-3 to TRBJ2-7, with 12 nucleotides matching TRBD2. CDR1 is MNHEY and CDR2 is SVGEGT in the germline V gene. V trimming: 0 bases; J trimming: 6 bases; junction bases outside the gene matches: 6. The CDR3 runs 16 residues. The CDR3 sequence: CASSYSPLLAGGEQYV. As DNA, the CDR3 is TGTGCCAGCAGTTACTCCCCTTTACTAGCGGGGGGCGAGCAGTACGTC.

This clonotype was seen more than once but under ten times. The CDR3 DNA reads as TGTGCCAGCAGTTTATTTGGGGAACTTTCACCCCTCCACTTT. Translating gives CASSLFGELSPLHF. This rearrangement joins TRBV27 to TRBJ1-6; D gene unclear. This CDR3 comprises 14 residues. V lost 1 base and J 9 bases, leaving 10 bases between the germline ends. Germline values: CDR1 MNHEY, CDR2 SMNVEV (reference sequence).

The J gene is TRBJ1-1, the V gene TRBV7-9; D unresolved. CDR1 is SEHNR and CDR2 is FQNEAQ in the germline V gene (reference sequence). The V end lost 2 bases, the J end lost 0 bases, and 7 bases lay between the germline ends. The CDR3 is made up of 14 amino acids. DNA of the CDR3: TGTGCCAGCAGCTTACCTGGAATGAACACTGAAGCTTTCTTT. It is translated as CASSLPGMNTEAFF. The full variable domain, with the rest looked up from reference TRBV7-9 and TRBJ1-1, is DTGVSQNPRHKITKRGQNVTFRCDPISEHNRLYWYRQTLGQGPEFLTYFQNEAQLEKSRLLSDRFSAERPKGSFSTLEIQRTEQGDSAMYLCASSLPGMNTEAFFGQGTRLTVV.

V is TRBV6-5 and J is TRBJ2-1; 7 bases map to TRBD1. The germline CDR1 and CDR2 sequences are MNHEY and SVGAGI. J was trimmed by 5 bases and V by 4 bases; bases with no gene match: 8. The CDR3 extends over 15 amino acids. The DNA of the CDR3 is TGTGCCAGCAGTTGGGGACAGTCGGCCAACAATGAGCAGTTCTTC. Encoded protein: CASSWGQSANNEQFF.

The V call is TRBV7-9, the J call TRBJ1-2; TRBD1 is a possible D gene (6 bases). CDR3 length: 15 amino acids. Germline loops: CDR1 SEHNR, CDR2 FQNEAQ (reference sequence). Trimming took off 4 bases at V and 8 bases at J, with 20 bases between the two ends. DNA for the CDR3: TGTGCCAGCAGCTATTACGATGGACAGACTGGGGGCTACACCTTC. It yields the protein CASSYYDGQTGGYTF.

The chain couples TRBV20-1 to TRBJ2-6, with 7 bases matching TRBD2. J was trimmed by 0 bases and V by 0 bases; bases with no gene match: 5. This CDR3 comprises 17 residues. CDR1 and CDR2 (germline): DFQATT, SNEGSKA (reference sequence). Written as DNA, the CDR3 is TGCAGTGCTAGAGATTGGACTAGGTCCTCTGGGGCCAACGTCCTGACTTTC. Protein sequence: CSARDWTRSSGANVLTF.

This clonotype turned up a few times. This chain's CDR3 is CASSPASSLEQYF. CDR3 sequence (DNA): TGTGCCAGCAGTCCCGCGTCGTCTCTGGAGCAGTACTTC. The chain links TRBV27 to TRBJ2-7; D unclear. Trimming took off 5 bases at V and 7 bases at J, with 15 bases between the two ends. The germline CDR1 and CDR2 sequences are MNHEY and SMNVEV (reference sequence). There are 13 residues in the CDR3.

This clonotype was counted only a few times. This sequence joins TRBV10-3 and TRBJ1-1, with D hard to call. The germline V gene has CDR1 ENHRY and CDR2 SYGVKD. This CDR3 region has 12 residues. The germline V and J ends were trimmed by 9 bases and 8 bases, with 16 bases remaining between them. The CDR3 coding sequence is TGTGCCATGTCCAGTAGGGCCACCGAAGCTTTCTTT. Translation: CAMSSRATEAFF.

This clonotype has a handful of counts. The chain has TRBV21-1 and TRBJ1-6; TRBD1 is taken as the D call from the table, unchecked against the DNA. TRBV21-1 is a listed pseudogene. CDR3 length: 16 residues. The DNA of the CDR3 is TGTGCCAGCAGCACTGTACCTTCCTTCGGGGGTTCACCCCTCCACTTT. It yields the protein CASSTVPSFGGSPLHF.

The V and J genes are TRBV24-1 and TRBJ2-1, with D maybe TRBD2 (7 bases). The V gene's germline CDR1 is KGHDR and CDR2 SFDVKD. Trimming shortened V by 4 bases and J by 4 bases, and 16 bases separated the two germline ends. This CDR3 comprises 16 residues. The CDR3 DNA reads TGTGCCACCAGTGACCCCCGCGGGGGCTGGTACAATGAGCAGTTCTTC. Translated, it gives CATSDPRGGWYNEQFF.

The chain links TRBV9 to TRBJ2-7; D may correspond to TRBD1 or TRBD2 (5 bases each). V shed 1 base and J shed 2 bases, with 13 bases lying between them. From germline, CDR1 is SGDLS and CDR2 YYNGEE. The CDR3 sequence is 15 residues long. CDR3 sequence: CASSVRVGAPYEQYF. The CDR3 bases are TGTGCCAGCAGCGTACGGGTCGGGGCTCCCTACGAGCAGTACTTC.